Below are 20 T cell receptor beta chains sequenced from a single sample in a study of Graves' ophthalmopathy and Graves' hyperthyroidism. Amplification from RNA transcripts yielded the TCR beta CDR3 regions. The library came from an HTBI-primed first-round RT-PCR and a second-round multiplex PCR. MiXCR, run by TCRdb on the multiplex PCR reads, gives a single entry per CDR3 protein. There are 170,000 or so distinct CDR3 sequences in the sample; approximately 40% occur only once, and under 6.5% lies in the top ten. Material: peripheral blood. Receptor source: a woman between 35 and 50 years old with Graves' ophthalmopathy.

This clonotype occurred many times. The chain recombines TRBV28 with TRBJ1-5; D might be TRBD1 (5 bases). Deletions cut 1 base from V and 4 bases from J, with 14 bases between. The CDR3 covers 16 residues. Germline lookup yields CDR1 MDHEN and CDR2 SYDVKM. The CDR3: CASSLSAGTPNQPQHF. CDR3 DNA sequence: TGTGCCAGCAGTTTATCGGCAGGGACTCCAAATCAGCCCCAGCATTTT.

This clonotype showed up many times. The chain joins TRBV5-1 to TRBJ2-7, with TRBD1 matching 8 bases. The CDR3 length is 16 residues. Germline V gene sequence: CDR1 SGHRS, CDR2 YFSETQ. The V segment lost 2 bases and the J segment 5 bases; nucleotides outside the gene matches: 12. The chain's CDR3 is CASSFLGQGSGDEQYF. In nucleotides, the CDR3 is TGCGCCAGCAGCTTCCTTGGACAGGGTAGTGGCGACGAGCAGTACTTC.

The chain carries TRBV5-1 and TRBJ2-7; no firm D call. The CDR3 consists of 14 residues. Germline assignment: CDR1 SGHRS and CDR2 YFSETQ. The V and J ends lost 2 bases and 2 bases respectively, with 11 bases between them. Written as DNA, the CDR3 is TGCGCCAGCAGCTTCCATACGTCGACCTACGAGCAGTACTTC. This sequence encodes CASSFHTSTYEQYF.

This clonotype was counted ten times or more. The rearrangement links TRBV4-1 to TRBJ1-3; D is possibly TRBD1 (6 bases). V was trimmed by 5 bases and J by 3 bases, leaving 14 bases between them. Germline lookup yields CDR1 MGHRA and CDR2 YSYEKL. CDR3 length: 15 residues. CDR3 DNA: TGCGCCAGCAGCTCAGACAGGACCTATGGAAACACCATATATTTT. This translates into CASSSDRTYGNTIYF.

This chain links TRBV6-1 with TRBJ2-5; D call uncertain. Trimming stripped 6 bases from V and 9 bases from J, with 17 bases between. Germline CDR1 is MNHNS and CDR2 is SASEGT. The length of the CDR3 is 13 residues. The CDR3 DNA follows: TGTGCCAGCAGACGGAATAACCCTAGGGCCCAGTACTTC. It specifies CASRRNNPRAQYF.

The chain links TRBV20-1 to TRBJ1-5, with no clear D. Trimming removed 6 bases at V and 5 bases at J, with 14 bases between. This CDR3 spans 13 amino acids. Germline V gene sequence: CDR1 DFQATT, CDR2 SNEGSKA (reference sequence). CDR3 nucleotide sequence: TGCAGTGCCCGAGGACGGAGCGATCAGCCCCAGCATTTT. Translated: CSARGRSDQPQHF.

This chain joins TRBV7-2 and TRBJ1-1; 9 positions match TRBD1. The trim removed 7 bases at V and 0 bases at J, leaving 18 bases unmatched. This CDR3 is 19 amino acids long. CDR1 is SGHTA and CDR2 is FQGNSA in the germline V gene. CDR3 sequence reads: CASTLMTTGGSLMNTEAFF. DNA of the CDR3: TGTGCCAGCACCCTCATGACGACAGGGGGATCTCTTATGAACACTGAAGCTTTCTTT.

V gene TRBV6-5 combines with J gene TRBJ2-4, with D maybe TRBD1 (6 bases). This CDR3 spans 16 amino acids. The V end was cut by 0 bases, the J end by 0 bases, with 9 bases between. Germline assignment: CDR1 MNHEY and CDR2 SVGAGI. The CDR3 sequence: CASSYSTGIAKNIQYF. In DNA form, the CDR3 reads TGTGCCAGCAGTTACTCGACAGGCATAGCCAAAAACATTCAGTACTTC.

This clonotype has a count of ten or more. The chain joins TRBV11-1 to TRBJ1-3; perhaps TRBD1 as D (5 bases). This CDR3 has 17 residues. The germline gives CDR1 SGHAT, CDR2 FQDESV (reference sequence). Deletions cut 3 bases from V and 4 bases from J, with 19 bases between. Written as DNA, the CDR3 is TGTGCCAGCAGCTTGGCTTTGGGACGGCCTAGGGGAAACACCATATATTTT. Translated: CASSLALGRPRGNTIYF.

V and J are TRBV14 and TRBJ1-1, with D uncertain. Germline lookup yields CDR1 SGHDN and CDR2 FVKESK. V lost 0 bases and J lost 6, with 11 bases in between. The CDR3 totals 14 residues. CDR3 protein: CASSQEEAGPEAFF. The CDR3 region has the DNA TGTGCCAGCAGCCAAGAAGAGGCAGGCCCTGAAGCTTTCTTT.

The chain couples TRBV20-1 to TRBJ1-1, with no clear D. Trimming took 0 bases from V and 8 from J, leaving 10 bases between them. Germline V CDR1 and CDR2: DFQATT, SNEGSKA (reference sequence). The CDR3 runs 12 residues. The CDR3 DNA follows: TGCAGTGCTAGAGATTCCCGGGCAGAAGCTTTCTTT. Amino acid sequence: CSARDSRAEAFF.

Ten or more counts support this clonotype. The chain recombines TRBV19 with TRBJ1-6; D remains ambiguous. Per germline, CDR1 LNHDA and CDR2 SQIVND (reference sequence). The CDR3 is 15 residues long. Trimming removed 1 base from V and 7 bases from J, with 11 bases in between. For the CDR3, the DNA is TGTGCCAGTAGTATAGCCGGGTCCAGCAATTCACCCCTCCACTTT. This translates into CASSIAGSSNSPLHF.

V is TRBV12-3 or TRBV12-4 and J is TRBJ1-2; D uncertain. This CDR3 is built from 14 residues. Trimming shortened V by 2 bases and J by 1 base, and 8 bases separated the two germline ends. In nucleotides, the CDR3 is TGTGCCAGCAGTTTAACTGCTATTAACTATGGCTACACCTTC. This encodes CASSLTAINYGYTF.

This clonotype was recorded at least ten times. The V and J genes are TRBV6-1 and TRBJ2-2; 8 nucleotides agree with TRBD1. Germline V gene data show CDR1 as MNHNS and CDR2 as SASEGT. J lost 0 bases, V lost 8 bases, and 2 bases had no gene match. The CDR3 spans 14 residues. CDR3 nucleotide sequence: TGTGCCAGCTGGGACAGGACGAACACCGGGGAGCTGTTTTTT. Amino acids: CASWDRTNTGELFF.

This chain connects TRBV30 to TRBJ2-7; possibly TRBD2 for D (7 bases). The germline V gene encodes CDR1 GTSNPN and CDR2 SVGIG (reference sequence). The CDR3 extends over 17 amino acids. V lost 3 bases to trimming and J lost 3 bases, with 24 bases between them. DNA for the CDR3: TGTGCCTGGAGCCGCCGGAGAGGGGGGCGGGGGTACTACGAGCAGTACTTC. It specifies CAWSRRRGGRGYYEQYF.

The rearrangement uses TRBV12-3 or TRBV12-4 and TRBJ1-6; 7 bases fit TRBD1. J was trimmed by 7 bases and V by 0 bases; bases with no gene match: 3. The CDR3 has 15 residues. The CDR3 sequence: CASSLAGQPNSPLHF. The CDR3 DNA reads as TGTGCCAGCAGTTTAGCGGGACAGCCCAATTCACCCCTCCACTTT.

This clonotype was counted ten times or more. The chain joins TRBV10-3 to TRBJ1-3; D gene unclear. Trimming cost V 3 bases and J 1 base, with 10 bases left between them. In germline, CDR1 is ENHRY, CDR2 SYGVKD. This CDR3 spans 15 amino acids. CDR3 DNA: TGTGCCATCAGTGATCCGACTGAGTCTGGAAACACCATATATTTT. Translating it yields CAISDPTESGNTIYF.

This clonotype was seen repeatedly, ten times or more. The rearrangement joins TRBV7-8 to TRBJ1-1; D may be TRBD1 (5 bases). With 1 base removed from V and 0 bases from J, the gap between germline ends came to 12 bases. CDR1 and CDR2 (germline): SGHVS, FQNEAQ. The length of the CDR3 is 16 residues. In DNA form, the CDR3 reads TGTGCCAGCAGCTTAGTAGGGGTTGATATGAACACTGAAGCTTTCTTT. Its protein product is CASSLVGVDMNTEAFF.

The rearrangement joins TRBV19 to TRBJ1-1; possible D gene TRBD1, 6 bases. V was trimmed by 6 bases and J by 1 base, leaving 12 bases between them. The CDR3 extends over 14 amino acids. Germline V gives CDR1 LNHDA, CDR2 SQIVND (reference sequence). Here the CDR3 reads CASRAGERNTEAFF. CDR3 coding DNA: TGTGCCAGTAGGGCAGGGGAGAGGAACACTGAAGCTTTCTTT.

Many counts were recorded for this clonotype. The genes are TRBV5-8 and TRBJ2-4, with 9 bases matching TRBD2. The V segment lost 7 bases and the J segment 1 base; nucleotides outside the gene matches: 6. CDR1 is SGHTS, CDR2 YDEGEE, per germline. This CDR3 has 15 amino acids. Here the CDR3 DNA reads TGTGCCAGCGGGAGGACTAGCGCGGCCAAAAACATTCAGTACTTC. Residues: CASGRTSAAKNIQYF.